The TCR beta chain under discussion was sequenced for a study of vaccination and CD4 T cells after COVID-19. At the level of the study: Drawing of post-COVID samples took place a median roughly 97 days after diagnosis (range 35 to 161). Study observations and caveats: Convalescent patients had a median roughly 87% of post-vaccine SARS-CoV-2-reactive clones that were detected only after vaccination, not before it. For SARS-CoV-2-reactive clonotypes, the median went from about 20 to 38, a nonsignificant increase.

On this clonotype itself: Its target is unknown.

TCRdb processed the PCR reads anew with MiXCR; each CDR3 protein has one entry. The table shows around 16,000 distinct CDR3 sequences, with about 70% occurring only once. The V end was cut by 6 bases, the J end by 8 bases, with 16 bases between. The CDR3 length is 14 residues. The germline V gene encodes CDR1 MNHNS and CDR2 SASEGT. The clonotype originates from a human donor who had recovered from COVID-19. The sample was CD4+ T cells from blood, taken after SARS-CoV-2 vaccination. This sequence joins TRBV6-1 and TRBJ1-4; D call uncertain. CDR3 coding DNA: TGTGCCAGCAGCTCGCGGACTGGGCACGAAAAACTGTTTTTT. Encoded protein: CASSSRTGHEKLFF.